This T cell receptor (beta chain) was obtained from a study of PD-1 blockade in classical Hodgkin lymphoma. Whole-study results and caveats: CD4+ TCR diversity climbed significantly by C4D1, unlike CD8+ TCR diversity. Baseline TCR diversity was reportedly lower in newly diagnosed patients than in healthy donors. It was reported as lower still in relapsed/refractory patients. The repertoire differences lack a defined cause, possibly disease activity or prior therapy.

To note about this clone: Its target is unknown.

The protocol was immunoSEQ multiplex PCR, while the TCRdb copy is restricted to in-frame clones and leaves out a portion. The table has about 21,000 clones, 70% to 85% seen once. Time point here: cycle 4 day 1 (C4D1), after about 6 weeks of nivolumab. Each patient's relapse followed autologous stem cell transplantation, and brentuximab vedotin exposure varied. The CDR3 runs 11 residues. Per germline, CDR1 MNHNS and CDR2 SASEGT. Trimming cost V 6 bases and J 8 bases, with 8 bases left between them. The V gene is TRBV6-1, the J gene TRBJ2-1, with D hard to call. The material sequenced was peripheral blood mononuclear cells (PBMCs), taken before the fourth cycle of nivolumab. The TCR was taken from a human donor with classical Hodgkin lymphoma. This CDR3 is CASSAYDEQFF. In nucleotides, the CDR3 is TGTGCCAGCAGCGCTTACGATGAGCAGTTCTTC.